This T cell receptor (beta chain) comes out of a study of blood T cell repertoires in COVID-19. Study background: Sites in the United States, Italy and Spain provided acute and convalescent COVID-19 samples. PBMCs, B-cell-depleted T cells, or T cells were the source of the cDNA or gDNA that made up the material.

The CDR3 runs to 17 residues. V was pared by 0 bases and J by 8 bases, with 11 bases of the junction left unmatched. Per germline, CDR1 LGHDT and CDR2 YNNKEL (reference sequence). In the original analysis: Nucleated cell number was recorded as an estimate derived from reference gene primer amplification. TCRdb's table, derived via immunoSEQ multiplex PCR, lists solely in-frame clones and lacks some. The V and J calls and clone size are taken from that table; D and trimming were inferred from the DNA. Of some 270,000 clones in the sample, 70% to 90% were seen once. The clonotype was recovered from a human donor with COVID-19, enrolled during active disease. The donor label of this sample is uncertain. Sequenced material: peripheral blood. This chain connects TRBV3-1 (or the pseudogene TRBV3-2) to TRBJ1-4; 8 bases fit TRBD1. CDR3 sequence reads: CASSQDQRTGLGEKLFF. As DNA, the CDR3 is TGTGCCAGCAGCCAAGATCAGCGGACAGGGTTAGGGGAAAAACTGTTTTTT.